This TCR beta chain was captured by sequencing in a study of neurological immune-mediated disorders. The study built unsorted libraries from 2 million PBMCs kept at -80 C. With 10-nucleotide random UMIs included, cDNA was synthesized by 5'RACE. TCRdb re-derived calls from the 5' RACE reads in MiXCR, one entry per CDR3 protein. The profile covers nearly 60,000 distinct CDR3 sequences, with around 3.4% appearing a single time and approximately 6.5% taken by the ten largest. The CDR3 spans 14 residues. V was clipped by 5 bases and J by 3 bases, with 13 bases between them. In germline, CDR1 is KGHSH, CDR2 LQKENI. In this sample, this clonotype turned up many times. What it binds is not known. Broader study findings: Repertoires from 18 of 34 multiple sclerosis patients grouped phylogenetically into a related-CDR3 cluster, suggesting a possible signature. The multiple sclerosis repertoire cluster lacked an association with any feature, whether clinical or MRI.

This receptor was obtained from a woman in her fifties or sixties with multiple sclerosis. The sequencing sample was made of PBMCs. The gene calls are TRBV18 and TRBJ1-2, with a tentative D call TRBD1 (5 bases). CDR3 DNA: TGTGCCAGCTCATCCGGGACTGAAGACTATGGCTACACCTTC. It yields the protein CASSSGTEDYGYTF.